The entry below describes one T cell receptor beta chain. The sample belongs to a study of blood T cell repertoires in COVID-19. Whole-study context: Specimens from acute and convalescent COVID-19 originated in the United States, Italy and Spain. Sources were T cells, B-cell-depleted T cells, or PBMCs; the material itself was cDNA or gDNA.

In the source study's methods: Reference gene primer amplification in the assay estimated nucleated cell counts. Some clones are missing from TCRdb's copy, which holds only in-frame ones; the method was immunoSEQ multiplex PCR. V and J calls and clone size are as listed in that table; D and trimming were resolved from the DNA. The sample yields 100,000 to 120,000 clones, around 74% seen once. Germline V gives CDR1 LGHDT, CDR2 YNNKEL (reference sequence). There are 16 residues in the CDR3. Trimming took off 0 bases at V and 0 bases at J, with 9 bases between the two ends. Sequenced material: peripheral blood. The clonotype was recovered from a woman aged 55-69 years with acute or convalescent COVID-19. This chain connects TRBV3-1 (or the pseudogene TRBV3-2) to TRBJ1-5; D is undetermined. Here the CDR3 reads CASSQDGGSSNQPQHF. As DNA, the CDR3 is TGTGCCAGCAGCCAAGATGGCGGGAGTAGCAATCAGCCCCAGCATTTT.